This entry concerns a single T cell receptor (beta chain). The entry originates in a study of blood T cell repertoires in COVID-19. As for the study in general: Acute-phase and convalescent COVID-19 samples originated in the United States, Italy and Spain.

Patients from Seattle were sampled longitudinally, starting during active infection. As handled by the study authors: Reference gene primer amplification gave nucleated cell count estimates. Using immunoSEQ multiplex PCR, the repertoire was profiled, and TCRdb retains in-frame clones only, with some absent. V, J and clone size are those of that table, while D and trimming were read from the DNA. Among roughly 78,000 clones listed, roughly 80% were seen once. Germline-derived CDR1 and CDR2 are MNHNY and SVGAGI (reference sequence). The CDR3 is 14 residues long. V lost 5 bases and J lost 4, with 14 bases in between.

This clonotype originated in a man aged 45-60 years with COVID-19, enrolled during active disease. Source material: peripheral blood. The chain links TRBV6-6 to TRBJ1-1; TRBD1 is a possible D gene (6 bases). The CDR3 DNA follows: TGTGCCAGCAGTCCCGGGGGGGCCAGCACTGAAGCTTTCTTT. Translated, it gives CASSPGGASTEAFF.